Detailed here is one T cell receptor (beta chain). The data belong to a study of T cell changes during pregnancy in multiple sclerosis. Germline CDR1 SGDLS, CDR2 YYNGEE. V shed 0 bases and J shed 2 bases, with 6 bases lying between them. The CDR3 sequence is 13 residues long. The protocol was immunoSEQ multiplex PCR, while the TCRdb copy is restricted to in-frame clones and leaves out a portion. The table includes 55,000 to 75,000 clones, 91% detected once. The source material was peripheral blood, sampled after pregnancy. The clonotype was recovered from a female donor in good health, enrolled as a control in a pregnancy study. The chain is built from TRBV9 and TRBJ2-7; a possible D gene is TRBD2 (5 bases). CDR3 DNA sequence: TGTGCCAGCAGCGTAGGGGAGACCTACGAGCAGTACTTC. Translated, it gives CASSVGETYEQYF.